This T cell receptor (beta chain) was obtained from a study of long-term antiretroviral therapy in people with HIV. Looking at the study overall: Collection of the earliest samples took place about a decade ahead of the 2015 immediate-ART recommendation. Study-wide points: Clonal expansions arising prior to ART prevailed in the repertoire at every time point. Relative to control repertoires, HIV repertoires exhibited narrower CDR3 length ranges.

This clone was seen just once. Its target is unknown. This was the immunoSEQ v3.0 assay at survey level. Sequencing was performed with immunoSEQ multiplex PCR; in TCRdb, only in-frame clones are kept and a portion is missing. The repertoire consists of roughly 19,000 clones, with roughly 84% occurring once and the leading ten covering around a tenth. The sequences come from unsorted PBMCs, collected around 2.5 years after starting antiretroviral therapy. The receptor comes from a man in his forties with HIV.

The CDR3 DNA reads TGTGCCAGCATCCGGACGGCGGCCTACGAGCAGTACTTC. Amino acid sequence: CASIRTAAYEQYF. The gene calls are TRBV28 and TRBJ2-7; D not certain. The germline V gene encodes CDR1 MDHEN and CDR2 SYDVKM. The CDR3 covers 13 residues. V was pared by 7 bases and J by 2 bases, with 12 bases between.